This T cell receptor (beta chain) comes out of a study of lymphopenia after photon versus proton radiotherapy. From germline, CDR1 is LNHDA and CDR2 SQIVND (reference sequence). The CDR3 consists of 15 residues. Trimming took off 8 bases at V and 2 bases at J, with 18 bases between the two ends. The protocol was immunoSEQ multiplex PCR, while the TCRdb copy is restricted to in-frame clones and leaves out a portion. The profile shows about 50,000 clones, under 95% of them singletons. The sequence was collected from a woman in her thirties or forties with cholangiocarcinoma. The sequencing here drew on peripheral blood, taken from a patient treated with photon-based radiotherapy. The chain has TRBV19 and TRBJ1-1; weak D call: TRBD1 (6 bases). CDR3 in DNA: TGTGCCAGTTACCCGGGACAAAAGACTAACACTGAAGCTTTCTTT. The encoded protein is CASYPGQKTNTEAFF.